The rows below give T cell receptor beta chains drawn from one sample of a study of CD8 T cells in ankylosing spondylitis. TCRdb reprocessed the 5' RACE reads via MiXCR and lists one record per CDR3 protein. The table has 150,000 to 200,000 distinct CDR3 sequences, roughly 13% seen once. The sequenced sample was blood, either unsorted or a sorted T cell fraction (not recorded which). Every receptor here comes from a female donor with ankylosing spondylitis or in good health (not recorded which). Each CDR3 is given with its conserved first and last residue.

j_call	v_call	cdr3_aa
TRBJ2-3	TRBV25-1	CASSELVNTQYF
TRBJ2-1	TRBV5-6	CASSGNRGPMEFF
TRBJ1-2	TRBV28	CASSPYRGAYGYTF
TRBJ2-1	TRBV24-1	CATSEGGAGDNEQFF
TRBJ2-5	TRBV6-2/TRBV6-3	CASSRTSGSRETQYF
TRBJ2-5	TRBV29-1	CSVVGQNQETQYF
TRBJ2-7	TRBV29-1	CSVAGASSYEQYF
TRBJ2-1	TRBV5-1	CASSPTSGGTYNEQFF
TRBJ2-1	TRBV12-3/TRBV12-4	CASSLTGPNEQFF
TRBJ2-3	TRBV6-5	CASSYGRTGTQYF
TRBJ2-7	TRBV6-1	CASSSGGKGTYEQYF
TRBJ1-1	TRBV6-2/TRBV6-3	CASSHGRAGNTEAFF
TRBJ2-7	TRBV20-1	CSASGLAEYEQYF
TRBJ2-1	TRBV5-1	CASSLVQRSYNEQFF
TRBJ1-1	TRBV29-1	CSVDLGQGFAEAFF
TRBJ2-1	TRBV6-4	CASSLLAGEINEQFF
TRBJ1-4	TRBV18	CASGQGMDEKLFF
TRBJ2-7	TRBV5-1	CASSLREGYEQYF
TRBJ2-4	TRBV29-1	CSVEPGLDGWSGAKNIQYF
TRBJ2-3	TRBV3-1	CASSARHTQYF
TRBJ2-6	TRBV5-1	CASSERQVSGANVLTF
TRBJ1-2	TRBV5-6	CASSLGGQGELANYGYTF